This TCR beta chain was found in a study of CD8 T cells in Susac syndrome. The authors reverse transcribed roughly 0.5 to 1 ug RNA with random hexamers. Amplification of TCR beta CDR3 across 54 Vbeta and 13 Jbeta was performed with immunoSEQ multiplex PCR. TCRdb fed the immunoSEQ multiplex PCR reads into MiXCR, producing one record per CDR3 protein. The data show about 140,000 distinct CDR3 sequences, approximately 94% seen once. Per germline, CDR1 SEHNR and CDR2 FQNEAQ (reference sequence). V lost 4 bases to trimming and J lost 4 bases, with 8 bases between them. This CDR3 region has 12 residues. The sample comprised CD4+ T cells from PBMCs. The source is a human donor with Susac syndrome. V gene TRBV7-9 combines with J gene TRBJ2-7; D gene uncertain. The CDR3 loop reads CASSSELYEQYF. CDR3 bases: TGTGCCAGCAGCTCGGAACTGTACGAGCAGTACTTC. Based on the CDR3 plus reference TRBV7-9 and TRBJ2-7, the full variable domain is DTGVSQNPRHKITKRGQNVTFRCDPISEHNRLYWYRQTLGQGPEFLTYFQNEAQLEKSRLLSDRFSAERPKGSFSTLEIQRTEQGDSAMYLCASSSELYEQYFGPGTRLTVT.